What follows are 20 T cell receptor beta chains derived from one specimen sequenced in a study of long-term antiretroviral therapy in people with HIV. A v3.0 immunoSEQ assay was performed at survey level. The method was immunoSEQ multiplex PCR; TCRdb's version includes in-frame clones alone and lacks a portion of them. The data show 25,000 to 35,000 clones, with approximately 86% seen just once and around 6.8% held by the top ten. Material: unsorted PBMCs, obtained about 5 years before starting antiretroviral therapy. The receptors were gathered from a man in his fifties or sixties with HIV.

This chain connects TRBV27 to TRBJ2-1; D gene ambiguous. Germline CDR1 is MNHEY and CDR2 is SMNVEV (reference sequence). V lost 3 bases and J lost 4, with 25 bases in between. The CDR3 runs to 19 residues. In DNA form, the CDR3 reads TGTGCCAGCAGTTTCAATTACCACACGGGCATAAGATTTTACAATGAGCAGTTCTTC. Translated, it gives CASSFNYHTGIRFYNEQFF.

This chain links TRBV7-9 with TRBJ2-3, with 7 bases aligning to TRBD2. V was clipped by 2 bases and J by 4 bases; unmatched bases: 6. The CDR3 extends over 15 amino acids. CDR1 SEHNR and CDR2 FQNEAQ come from the germline V gene (reference sequence). For the CDR3, the DNA is TGTGCCAGCAGCTTATCCCTGACTAGCTCAGATACGCAGTATTTT. Its protein is CASSLSLTSSDTQYF. Full variable domain (missing parts from reference TRBV7-9 and TRBJ2-3): DTGVSQNPRHKITKRGQNVTFRCDPISEHNRLYWYRQTLGQGPEFLTYFQNEAQLEKSRLLSDRFSAERPKGSFSTLEIQRTEQGDSAMYLCASSLSLTSSDTQYFGPGTRLTVL.

The chain recombines TRBV18 with TRBJ2-7, with 10 bases aligning to TRBD2. Germline values: CDR1 KGHSH, CDR2 LQKENI. V lost 3 bases, J lost 0 bases, and 5 bases stayed unmatched. This CDR3 is 16 amino acids long. The CDR3 DNA sequence: TGTGCCAGCTCACCCGGACTAGCGGTGGGCTCCTACGAGCAGTACTTC. This gives the protein CASSPGLAVGSYEQYF.

This sequence joins TRBV18 and TRBJ2-3, with unresolved D. V lost 5 bases and J 3 bases, leaving 12 bases between the germline ends. This CDR3 has 14 amino acids. CDR1 is KGHSH, CDR2 LQKENI, per germline. The CDR3 coding sequence is TGTGCCAGCTCAGACCCCCAAGGGACAGATACGCAGTATTTT. It yields the protein CASSDPQGTDTQYF.

This clone was picked up one time. V and J are TRBV30 and TRBJ2-3; 9 bases are shared with TRBD2. Germline V gives CDR1 GTSNPN, CDR2 SVGIG (reference sequence). V shed 2 bases, J shed 5 bases, and the junction held 8 bases outside the gene matches. The CDR3 covers 15 residues. CDR3 bases: TGTGCCTGGAGTACGCCTAGCGGGACGGGAGATACGCAGTATTTT. This encodes CAWSTPSGTGDTQYF.

A single count supports this clone. The chain recombines TRBV4-1 with TRBJ2-7; D is tentatively TRBD1 or TRBD2 (6 bases each). Germline V gene sequence: CDR1 MGHRA, CDR2 YSYEKL. V was trimmed by 6 bases and J by 4 bases, leaving 19 bases between them. This CDR3 is 15 amino acids long. CDR3 in DNA: TGCGCCAGCAGAAGGGGGGTAGAAAGTTCTTACGAGCAGTACTTC. It encodes CASRRGVESSYEQYF.

V and J are TRBV2 and TRBJ2-7; weak D call: TRBD1 (5 bases). Per germline, CDR1 SNHLY and CDR2 FYNNEI. The CDR3 runs 15 residues. Trimming took 4 bases from V and 0 from J, leaving 13 bases between them. CDR3 sequence reads: CASSAQGERSYEQYF. The DNA of the CDR3 is TGTGCCAGCAGTGCCCAGGGTGAACGCTCCTACGAGCAGTACTTC.

This clone was found a few times. This chain connects TRBV11-2 to TRBJ2-1; 13 bases agree with TRBD2. Trimming took 5 bases from V and 4 from J; bases not matched to a gene: 11. The germline V gene has CDR1 SGHAT and CDR2 FQNNGV. This CDR3 has 18 residues. As DNA, the CDR3 is TGTGCCAGCAGCCTCGTTTTGCCGACTAGCGGGAGGTACAATGAGCAGTTCTTC. Its protein product is CASSLVLPTSGRYNEQFF.

The rearrangement links TRBV2 to TRBJ1-6; D not certain. Germline V lookup: CDR1 SNHLY, CDR2 FYNNEI. Trimming pared 3 bases from V and 0 bases from J, leaving 6 bases between. This CDR3 is built from 15 residues. CDR3 sequence reads: CASSEESSYNSPLHF. For the CDR3, the DNA is TGTGCCAGCAGTGAGGAGAGCTCCTATAATTCACCCCTCCACTTT.

This chain joins TRBV6-5 and TRBJ2-7, with 9 positions matching TRBD1. This CDR3 is built from 16 residues. The trim removed 2 bases at V and 5 bases at J, leaving 10 bases unmatched. Germline V gives CDR1 MNHEY, CDR2 SVGAGI. DNA for the CDR3: TGTGCCAGCAGTTACCGTGGGACAGGGATTGGGGACGAGCAGTACTTC. Translated: CASSYRGTGIGDEQYF.

In this sample, this clone turned up once. The chain is built from TRBV7-6 and TRBJ2-5, with 8 bases matching TRBD2. The trim removed 1 base at V and 5 bases at J, leaving 12 bases unmatched. CDR1 is SGHVS, CDR2 FNYEAQ, per germline. The CDR3 totals 17 residues. The CDR3 region is CASSLGNGLAWWETQYF. CDR3 DNA: TGTGCCAGCAGCTTAGGGAATGGACTAGCCTGGTGGGAGACCCAGTACTTC.

The chain combines TRBV5-8 with TRBJ1-4; 8 bases agree with TRBD1. Germline CDR1 and CDR2: SGHTS and YDEGEE. V shed 4 bases, J shed 0 bases, and the junction held 5 bases outside the gene matches. CDR3 length equals 16 residues. DNA for the CDR3: TGTGCCAGCAGCCCCGGACAGGGCCCAACTAATGAAAAACTGTTTTTT. Encoded protein: CASSPGQGPTNEKLFF.

CDR3 sequence (DNA): TGTGCCAGCAGCCCCCGACCGGGCACAGATACGCAGTATTTT. Translation gives CASSPRPGTDTQYF. The chain recombines TRBV13 with TRBJ2-3; D unresolved. V was pared by 5 bases and J by 1 base, with 10 bases between. This CDR3 has 14 amino acids. Germline V gene data show CDR1 as PRHDT and CDR2 as FYEKMQ (reference sequence). Variable domain in full (rest from reference TRBV13 and TRBJ2-3): AAGVIQSPRHLIKEKRETATLKCYPIPRHDTVYWYQQGPGQDPQFLISFYEKMQSDKGSIPDRFSAQQFSDYHSELNMSSLELGDSALYFCASSPRPGTDTQYFGPGTRLTVL.

The chain links TRBV25-1 to TRBJ2-3, with TRBD1 identical over 8 bases. CDR3 length equals 15 residues. V dropped 7 bases and J dropped 1; count of bases not matched to a gene: 7. CDR1 and CDR2 (germline): MGHDK, SYGVNS. CDR3 coding DNA: TGTGCCAGCACCTTAGGACAGGGTGGCACAGATACGCAGTATTTT. It translates to CASTLGQGGTDTQYF.

This clone was counted only a few times. The rearrangement links TRBV2 to TRBJ2-1; 14 bases agree with TRBD2. The germline V gene encodes CDR1 SNHLY and CDR2 FYNNEI. The CDR3 has 16 residues. V lost 7 bases and J lost 7; bases outside the gene matches: 9. The CDR3 is CASMGTSGSARNEQFF. CDR3 DNA: TGTGCCAGCATGGGGACTAGCGGGAGTGCTAGGAATGAGCAGTTCTTC.

V gene TRBV18 combines with J gene TRBJ1-1, with D unresolved. Germline values: CDR1 KGHSH, CDR2 LQKENI. The ends were cut back, 3 bases at V and 1 base at J, with 12 bases in the middle. This CDR3 has 15 residues. In DNA, the CDR3 is TGTGCCAGCTCACCTTTAGGACGGGCGAACACTGAAGCTTTCTTT. This encodes CASSPLGRANTEAFF. Full variable domain (missing parts from reference TRBV18 and TRBJ1-1): NAGVMQNPRHLVRRRGQEARLRCSPMKGHSHVYWYRQLPEEGLKFMVYLQKENIIDESGMPKERFSAEFPKEGPSILRIQQVVRGDSAAYFCASSPLGRANTEAFFGQGTRLTVV.

This clone was seen just once. The chain is built from TRBV30 and TRBJ1-5; the D is unclear. Deletions cut 2 bases from V and 2 bases from J, with 13 bases between. The CDR3 covers 15 residues. The germline V gene has CDR1 GTSNPN and CDR2 SVGIG (reference sequence). DNA for the CDR3: TGTGCCTGGAGTCCCATCGGACGGGGCAATCAGCCCCAGCATTTT. Translated, it gives CAWSPIGRGNQPQHF.

The rearrangement uses TRBV9 and TRBJ1-3; D uncertain. The ends were cut back, 0 bases at V and 0 bases at J, with 13 bases in the middle. The CDR3 runs to 17 residues. Germline V gene lookup returns CDR1 SGDLS and CDR2 YYNGEE. The DNA of the CDR3 is TGTGCCAGCAGCGTAGGGCCACATGATTTCTCTGGAAACACCATATATTTT. The encoded protein is CASSVGPHDFSGNTIYF.

The chain recombines TRBV5-5 with TRBJ2-7, with 9 nucleotides matching TRBD2. V shed 2 bases and J 3 bases; nucleotides not matched to a gene: 3. The CDR3 sequence is 14 residues long. Germline V gene lookup returns CDR1 SGHKS and CDR2 YYEKEE (reference sequence). The CDR3 sequence is CASSFGRGGYEQYF. CDR3 nucleotides: TGTGCCAGCAGCTTCGGGCGGGGGGGCTACGAGCAGTACTTC.

V is TRBV7-2 and J is TRBJ2-3; 7 nucleotides line up with TRBD2. This CDR3 has 16 amino acids. Germline lookup yields CDR1 SGHTA and CDR2 FQGNSA. The junction had 4 bases not matched to a gene; V was cut back by 1 base and J by 0 bases. Here the CDR3 reads CASSLGPSGSTDTQYF. CDR3 in DNA: TGTGCCAGCAGCTTAGGGCCTAGCGGTAGCACAGATACGCAGTATTTT.